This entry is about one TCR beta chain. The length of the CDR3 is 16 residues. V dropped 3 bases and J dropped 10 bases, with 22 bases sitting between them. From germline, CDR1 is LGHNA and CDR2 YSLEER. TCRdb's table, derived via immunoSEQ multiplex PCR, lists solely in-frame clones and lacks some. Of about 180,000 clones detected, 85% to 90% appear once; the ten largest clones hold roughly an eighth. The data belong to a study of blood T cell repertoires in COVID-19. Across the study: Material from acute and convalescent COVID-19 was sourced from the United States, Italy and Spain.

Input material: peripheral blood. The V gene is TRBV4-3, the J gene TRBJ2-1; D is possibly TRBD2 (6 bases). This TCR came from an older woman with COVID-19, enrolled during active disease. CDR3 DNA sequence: TGCGCCAGCAGCCAGTCGGCGGGACCTACATCCGGGGAGCAGTTCTTC. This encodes CASSQSAGPTSGEQFF.